The entry that follows covers one T cell receptor (beta chain) sequence. This CDR3 region has 15 residues. Deletions cut 2 bases from V and 6 bases from J, with 14 bases between. The germline CDR1 and CDR2 sequences are SGHNT and YENEEA. TCRdb's copy holds only in-frame clones and misses some; the assay was immunoSEQ multiplex PCR. Of under 600,000 clones listed, about 96% were seen once; the top ten hold around 0.066%. This entry is derived from a study of shared clonotypes between healthy human individuals. The source material was naive CD4+ T cells sorted from blood. Specified subset: CD45RA+ positively selected. This receptor was taken from a woman in her twenties or thirties in good health. The chain links TRBV11-3 to TRBJ2-1; D gene ambiguous. The DNA for the CDR3 is TGTGCCAGCAGCTTAAGTTCTACTATCCCCAATGAGCAGTTCTTC. Protein: CASSLSSTIPNEQFF. Supplemented by reference TRBV11-3 and TRBJ2-1, the full variable domain reads EAGVVQSPRYKIIEKKQPVAFWCNPISGHNTLYWYLQNLGQGPELLIRYENEEAVDDSQLPKDRFSAERLKGVDSTLKIQPAELGDSAVYLCASSLSSTIPNEQFFGPGTRLTVL.